This T cell receptor (beta chain) originates from a study of cytomegalovirus exposure and HLA in healthy donors (dated by TCRdb to about 2017). Broadly, across the study: According to an earlier analysis of 550 to 700 of the donors, about 179 million T cells yielded 117 million unique TCR beta sequences and roughly 280 Gb of sequence data. Using immunosequencing, the study profiled T cell repertoires from around 680 subjects and related those repertoires to cytomegalovirus serostatus. Typing coverage differed by locus: A, B, C, DRB1 and DQB1 were typed in about 620-630 donors, DQA1 in 500 to 550, DPA1 in around 600, and DPB1 in approximately 450. To predict cytomegalovirus infection status, the study combined high-throughput TCR immunosequencing, statistical association of individual TCRs with disease status, and machine learning. Of the approximately 400 genotyped donors, 81% were placed in the genetic ancestry cluster associated with self-reported Caucasian donors. The study was designed to test whether signatures of past pathogen exposure could be identified by cataloging public T cell receptors. In an earlier analysis of a few hundred of the donors, high-throughput TCR beta sequencing was used to judge whether each TCR beta V gene segment behaved as functional or pseudogenic. A separate validation cohort of some 130 different subjects was used in addition to the 666-subject first cohort. A later genetic analysis took genome-wide SNP genotypes for about 55% of the 666 donors and used that subset as a discovery cohort. HLA typing covered class I and class II loci at four-digit resolution. An early release that covered 500 to 800 HLA-typed donors contained around 300 gigabases of sequencing data and tens of millions of unique TCR sequences. Rather than drawing on any new phenotypic data, the later analysis identified candidate immune exposures from TCR beta sequences and the way those sequences occurred across donors. Among roughly 400 genotyped donors of the cohort, an average of about 220,000 unique TCR beta nucleotide sequences was sequenced per donor, of which roughly 17% were non-productive. To study patterns of TCR occurrence, a later analysis re-analyzed previously published TCR beta repertoires from around 670 donors and added high-resolution HLA genotyping. Donor age, sex, ethnicity and CMV serostatus were collected together with the repertoire data. Roughly 5 DR-DQ haplotypes were handled as single units for association and clustering because linkage in the cohort was strong. All discovery cohort repertoires had been generated on a single sequencing platform. Results the study describes overall, beyond this receptor: Broadly in line with IMGT annotations, most TCR beta V segments showed up in productive rearrangements about 87% or about 30% of the time in an earlier analysis of several hundred of the donors. Compared with equally common non-associated chains, HLA-associated TCR beta chains in a later analysis were more clonally expanded and had lower generation probabilities. Immune exposure information for the cohort was limited to CMV serostatus. In a later genetic analysis, fewer N-insertions in productive TCRs were reported among donors in an Asian-associated ancestry cluster than the roughly 700-donor mean. The study listed around 160 TCR beta chains as associated with cytomegalovirus. In a later analysis, about 17,000 TCR beta sequences were associated with specific HLA alleles at a false discovery rate of 0.05. Some IMGT-functional V segments, including TRBV6-2 and TRBV6-3, could not be told apart with the 87-base-pair reads, so those segments were excluded. Because HLA typing was missing for some donors at each locus, association tests included only the typed subset. According to a later analysis, most CMV-associated TCR beta chains appeared to be HLA-restricted, and the HLA associations seemed to be driven largely by CMV exposure. In vitro tests confirmed that three of the cytomegalovirus-associated TCR beta chains recognize cytomegalovirus antigens. In a later analysis, several top co-occurrence clusters were reported to appear linked to parvovirus B19, influenza, CMV and Epstein-Barr virus. A further reported finding was that TCR beta sequences accurately predicted the HLA-A and HLA-B alleles for most subjects in the first cohort. Roughly uniform sequencing depth across donors was assumed in presence/absence analyses, although this assumption may not hold. This cohort had only TCR beta chains sequenced, and the lack of alpha or paired-chain data limited which features could be detected. The sequencing pipeline was judged likely to have produced a cluster of highly shared sequence variants as a technical artifact. Most TCR sequences were seen in very few donors, while some public TCRs were found in many individuals. In a later genetic analysis, a missense DCLRE1C variant was associated with V-gene and J-gene trimming of TCR beta chains, and the association was replicated in an independent cohort. Linkage disequilibrium might explain the correlated functional status among segregating V segments, but an unknown experimental factor could not be excluded. In a later analysis, TCR association rates were found to vary across HLA loci, with the most associated TCRs seen for DRB1 alleles and the fewest for HLA-C alleles. Roughly 15 rarely observed V segments, including chromosome 9 orphons, were excluded from the earlier analysis of a few hundred of the donors because counts were too low. The classifier was reported to diagnose cytomegalovirus status with high specificity and sensitivity in both the original cohort and the validation cohort. The authors suggested that the approach could potentially be extended to other disease states and immunological phenotypes. When HLA alleles, especially DR and DQ, strongly co-occurred, TCR associations were difficult to assign to individual alleles.

The cohort consisted of fewer than 700 healthy bone marrow donors. All cohort members were sampled while nominally healthy, although unrecorded immune exposures were likely present. The donor tested CMV seronegative and was one of the 352 seronegative cohort members. A peripheral blood sample was provided by each donor, and peripheral blood mononuclear cells were used for TCR beta sequencing. Genomic DNA extraction from the blood cell samples was performed with the Qiagen DNeasy Blood Extraction Kit. Library preparation used the immunoSEQ multiplex PCR assay. For the multiplex PCR, a mixture combining 60 forward primers for TCR Vbeta segments and 13 reverse primers for TCR Jbeta segments was used. The CDR3 region of rearranged TCR beta genes was amplified from genomic DNA with a multiplex PCR assay. The amplified TCR beta libraries were sequenced on the Illumina HiSeq System as 87-base-pair reads. In the source study's methods: Across the 500 to 750 repertoires, a later analysis counted 80 million or so unique TCR beta chains, about 10 million of which were shared by at least two donors. Raw reads were error-corrected and collapsed into unique sequences by a nearest-neighbor algorithm in which closely related sequences were merged to remove PCR and sequencing errors. Alignment of CDR3 sequences to IMGT reference sequences was used to assign V, D and J gene segments. For a sequence to be retained, a match of at least six nucleotides was required to both a V gene segment and a J gene segment. A rearrangement was called productive if the CDR3 had no stop codons and remained in frame with V and J, and every other rearrangement was called non-productive. CDR3 was defined according to IMGT convention as the region running from the second conserved V-encoded cysteine to the conserved J-encoded phenylalanine. The earlier analysis of approximately 500 of the donors excluded sequences that lacked an unambiguous match to a single V gene segment. In an earlier analysis of about 590 of the donors, a V segment was called functional when productive rearrangements were above 56.7%, and segregating when the standard deviation between donors exceeded 5%. A statistical classification framework was built for diagnosing cytomegalovirus status from the catalog of TCR beta chain sequences. V and J gene assignment, in a later analysis, came from comparing TCR nucleotide sequences with IMGT/GENE-DB human TR gene sequences. In a later analysis, CDR3 sequences and most-parsimonious VDJ recombination scenarios were assigned using the TCRdist pipeline. A later analysis defined each TCR beta chain by its CDR3 amino acid sequence plus V-gene family, and excluded reads lacking a unique V-gene family. A later analysis removed 450 to 600 highly shared, low-generation-probability nucleotide sequences to deal with suspected cross-contamination and a sequencing artifact. For each public chain, a later analysis derived a clonal expansion index from normalized ranks of inferred template counts within each repertoire. In a later analysis, generation probabilities were computed with a VDJ recombination model fitted to out-of-frame rearrangements, and the resulting probabilities were checked against IGoR. Hypergeometric tests were used in a later analysis to score TCR-TCR, TCR-HLA and TCR-CMV co-occurrence, with a repertoire-size bias correction applied to the TCR pairs. A later analysis estimated false discovery rates by permuting HLA or CMV assignments 20 times. In a later analysis, co-occurring TCRs were grouped with DBSCAN, and TCRdist sequence similarity was added when clustering was performed within HLA-allele-positive subsets. Repertoires with fewer than 30,000 or more than 120,000 public chains, plus five repertoires with anomalous nucleotide sharing, were excluded from co-occurrence clustering. TCRdb stores this immuneACCESS table with in-frame sequences only. Part of the clones is absent; in the studies checked, under half of the shortfall reflects unresolved V genes, and no reason is known for the rest. The V and J calls and the clone size are those of that table, but D and trimming were determined from the DNA. For this sample there are more than 150,000 clones; 80% appear just once. The top ten hold about 1.9% of the sample.

The CDR3 starts with the cysteine, ends with the phenylalanine, and has 14 residues. The kept DNA is CDR3 alone, 42 bases in frame from the first base. The germline V gene specifies SGHDT as CDR1 and YYEEEE as CDR2. V and J are truncated by 0 bases and 1 base respectively, leaving an intervening sequence of 4 bases. Details on this clone: Its antigen remains unidentified. It has no much larger one-base neighbor in the sample; base qualities were not kept.

Sequences were obtained from PBMCs. This clonotype was obtained from a woman in her thirties in good health and CMV-seronegative. The chain is encoded by TRBV5-6 joined to TRBJ2-2; no D gene is confidently identified. The bases read TGTGCCAGCAGCTTGGCAGGGAACACCGGGGAGCTGTTTTTT. Translated, it reads CASSLAGNTGELFF.